This TCR beta chain was captured in a study of T cells in Graves' hyperthyroidism and ophthalmopathy. TCR beta CDR3 region amplification was performed from RNA transcripts. When the TCR CDR3 underwent first-round RT-PCR, the HTBI primer set was used. Via MiXCR, TCRdb re-called the multiplex PCR reads, giving one row per CDR3 protein. Here the sample spans about 360,000 distinct CDR3 sequences, roughly an eighth being singletons. Study outcomes and limitations: Before onset, ophthalmopathy was predicted by the model a median 6.5 months earlier. Most expanded thyroid clonotypes above 0.001 also appeared in blood.

This clonotype was found many times. Its antigen is still unknown. The sequencing input was blood. The clonotype was recovered from a young woman with Graves' hyperthyroidism.

In DNA form, the CDR3 reads TGCGCCAGCAGCTTGGTACAGTCTGGGAGTGGCTACACCTTC. It translates to CASSLVQSGSGYTF. The chain has TRBV5-1 and TRBJ1-2; D unclear. This CDR3 has 14 amino acids. The V and J ends lost 0 bases and 7 bases respectively, with 13 bases between them. Germline CDR1 is SGHRS and CDR2 is YFSETQ.